Below are 22 T cell receptor beta chains sequenced from a single sample in a study of blood T cell repertoires in COVID-19. The assay was immunoSEQ multiplex PCR, and TCRdb's table has in-frame clones only and misses some. Of 180,000 or so clones in the sample, about four fifths were seen once. Specimen: peripheral blood. The receptors were sampled from a woman aged 35 to 49 with COVID-19, enrolled during active disease.

For the CDR3, the DNA is TGCAGCGTTAATAGCGGGCAAGAGACCCAGTACTTC. Its protein product is CSVNSGQETQYF. The chain has TRBV29-1 and TRBJ2-5; 7 positions match TRBD2. The CDR3 runs 12 residues. CDR1 and CDR2 from the germline V gene are SQVTM and ANQGSEA. Trimming at V came to 5 bases and at J to 2 bases, leaving 2 bases not matched to a gene.

This clone was detected once. The chain links TRBV6-5 to TRBJ1-1; 7 positions agree with TRBD1. CDR3 size: 12 residues. V gave up 8 bases and J gave up 4 bases; unmatched junction bases: 4. Germline CDR1 and CDR2: MNHEY and SVGAGI. Written as DNA, the CDR3 is TGTGCCAGCCCTACAGGGGTCACTGAAGCTTTCTTT. Translated: CASPTGVTEAFF.

In its sample, this clone was seen a few times. The V and J genes are TRBV5-4 and TRBJ1-6, with D hard to call. The CDR3 runs to 16 residues. Trimming removed 0 bases at V and 0 bases at J, with 7 bases between. CDR1 is SGHNT and CDR2 is YYREEE in the germline V gene (reference sequence). The CDR3 reads CASSLGRSSYNSPLHF. The CDR3 nucleotides are TGTGCCAGCAGCTTGGGACGGAGCTCCTATAATTCACCCCTCCACTTT.

The J gene is TRBJ2-5, the V gene TRBV11-2; possibly TRBD1 for D (6 bases). CDR3 length equals 13 residues. V lost 5 bases and J lost 9, with 16 bases in between. Germline CDR1 and CDR2: SGHAT and FQNNGV. CDR3 nucleotide sequence: TGTGCCAGCAGCCCCGAGGGTACAGGGTCCCAGTACTTC. This encodes CASSPEGTGSQYF.

The V and J genes are TRBV5-1 and TRBJ1-2, with 9 bases aligning to TRBD1. The CDR3 is made up of 17 amino acids. The V and J ends lost 4 bases and 3 bases, in that order; junction bases with no gene match: 13. Germline values: CDR1 SGHRS, CDR2 YFSETQ. In DNA, the CDR3 is TGCGCCAGCAGCGCGAGTCCGGGACAGGGAAGCGACTATGGCTACACCTTC. This translates into CASSASPGQGSDYGYTF.

The chain is built from TRBV28 and TRBJ2-7, with 10 bases fitting TRBD2. V lost 6 bases, J lost 1 base, and 3 bases stayed unmatched. The CDR3 spans 14 residues. The germline gives CDR1 MDHEN, CDR2 SYDVKM. CDR3 in DNA: TGTGCCAGCAGCGTACTAGCGGGATCCTACGAGCAGTACTTC. This codes for CASSVLAGSYEQYF.

The chain combines TRBV5-5 with TRBJ2-1, with D possibly TRBD2 on 6 matching bases. V shed 6 bases and J shed 7 bases, with 14 bases lying between them. Germline CDR1 is SGHKS and CDR2 is YYEKEE (reference sequence). The CDR3 has 13 residues. The CDR3: CASISSGVNEQFF. The CDR3, as DNA: TGTGCCAGCATCTCCTCGGGGGTGAATGAGCAGTTCTTC.

The table lists this clone with a few counts. The rearrangement uses TRBV6-4 and TRBJ2-3, with a tentative D call TRBD2 (6 bases). The CDR3 spans 13 residues. V gave up 4 bases and J gave up 3 bases, with 8 bases separating them. Germline V gene lookup returns CDR1 MRHNA and CDR2 SNTAGT. The CDR3 here is CASSVGRTDTQYF. CDR3 nucleotides: TGTGCCAGCAGTGTAGGGAGGACAGATACGCAGTATTTT.

The chain uses TRBV27 and TRBJ1-5; tentative D call: TRBD1 (5 bases). This CDR3 has 14 residues. Germline CDR1 is MNHEY and CDR2 is SMNVEV (reference sequence). Trimming stripped 3 bases from V and 7 bases from J, with 13 bases between. The CDR3, as DNA: TGTGCCAGCAGTTTTTCGGGGACTAAACAGCCCCAGCATTTT. Its translation: CASSFSGTKQPQHF.

The rearrangement links TRBV14 to TRBJ2-7, with unresolved D. Trimming shortened V by 1 base and J by 6 bases, and 10 bases separated the two germline ends. Looked up from germline, CDR1 is SGHDN and CDR2 is FVKESK. This CDR3 spans 13 amino acids. The CDR3 protein is CASSQAFPGEQYF. CDR3 bases: TGTGCCAGCAGCCAAGCTTTCCCCGGCGAGCAGTACTTC.

V gene TRBV28 combines with J gene TRBJ2-5; 7 nucleotides align to TRBD1. Unmatched junction bases numbered 10, after V lost 4 bases and J lost 5 bases. This CDR3 has 15 residues. CDR1 and CDR2 (germline): MDHEN, SYDVKM. The CDR3 region is CASSYTGVFTETQYF. CDR3 in DNA: TGTGCCAGCAGTTACACAGGGGTGTTCACGGAGACCCAGTACTTC.

This chain connects TRBV2 to TRBJ2-1; D remains unclear. V was clipped by 0 bases and J by 4 bases, with 4 bases between them. The CDR3 length is 13 residues. CDR1 SNHLY and CDR2 FYNNEI come from the germline V gene. CDR3 coding DNA: TGTGCCAGCAGTGAAGCACAGTACAATGAGCAGTTCTTC. Protein sequence: CASSEAQYNEQFF.

Of note for this clone: Other DNA sequences from this sample encode an identical CDR3 as well. The V call is TRBV30, the J call TRBJ2-1; 7 nucleotides align to TRBD2. V lost 2 bases to trimming and J lost 1 base; unmatched junction nucleotides: 8. Germline-derived CDR1 and CDR2 are GTSNPN and SVGIG (reference sequence). This CDR3 comprises 16 residues. CDR3 loop: CAWSSRLAGSYNEQFF. CDR3 nucleotide sequence: TGTGCCTGGAGTTCCAGACTAGCAGGGTCCTACAATGAGCAGTTCTTC.

Only a few counts were recorded for this clone. This chain connects TRBV27 to TRBJ2-7; 7 bases align to TRBD1. This CDR3 region has 15 residues. Per the germline V gene, CDR1 is MNHEY and CDR2 is SMNVEV (reference sequence). The trim removed 7 bases at V and 1 base at J, leaving 10 bases unmatched. DNA for the CDR3: TGTGCCAGCAAAAAGCCCGGGACAGCGTCCTACGAGCAGTACTTC. This sequence encodes CASKKPGTASYEQYF.

This clone appeared a few times. The chain joins TRBV12-3 or TRBV12-4 to TRBJ1-2; 7 bases align to TRBD1. After removal of 6 bases from V and 2 bases from J, the junction contained 3 bases not matched to a gene. This CDR3 is 13 amino acids long. The CDR3 loop is CASRGTANYGYTF. The CDR3 bases are TGTGCCAGCAGGGGGACAGCGAACTATGGCTACACCTTC.

In its sample, this clone was seen a few times. V and J are TRBV14 and TRBJ1-2; D is perhaps TRBD1 (6 bases). Germline values: CDR1 SGHDN, CDR2 FVKESK. V lost 4 bases to trimming and J lost 2 bases, with 17 bases between them. The CDR3 runs to 16 residues. In DNA, the CDR3 is TGTGCCAGCAGCCTAGAAGGTGGCAGGGGCAACTATGGCTACACCTTC. Its protein is CASSLEGGRGNYGYTF.

The V call is TRBV5-1, the J call TRBJ1-2; D unclear. The CDR3 is made up of 12 amino acids. V dropped 4 bases and J dropped 5 bases, with 9 bases sitting between them. Germline V gene lookup returns CDR1 SGHRS and CDR2 YFSETQ. CDR3 in DNA: TGCGCCAGCAGCAGCCTCGATTATGGCTACACCTTC. This sequence encodes CASSSLDYGYTF.

The chain carries TRBV6-5 and TRBJ1-5, with TRBD1 matching 8 bases. CDR1 is MNHEY, CDR2 SVGAGI, per germline. The CDR3 runs 15 residues. With 6 bases clipped from V and 7 bases from J, the junction kept 11 bases outside the gene matches. CDR3 protein: CASSQEGQGWQPQHF. The DNA of the CDR3 is TGTGCCAGCAGCCAAGAAGGACAGGGATGGCAGCCCCAGCATTTT.

This rearrangement joins TRBV27 to TRBJ2-7; D possibly corresponds to TRBD2 (5 bases). V was pared by 0 bases and J by 4 bases, with 13 bases between. Germline V gene sequence: CDR1 MNHEY, CDR2 SMNVEV (reference sequence). This CDR3 has 15 amino acids. The CDR3 region has the DNA TGTGCCAGCAGTTTATCCGTAGCGCCCAATTACGAGCAGTACGTC. Encoded protein: CASSLSVAPNYEQYV.

This clone showed up just once. This chain connects TRBV9 to TRBJ1-6, with TRBD1 as a possible D gene (5 bases). The CDR3 covers 12 residues. Trimming removed 2 bases at V and 11 bases at J, with 8 bases between. Germline V gene data show CDR1 as SGDLS and CDR2 as YYNGEE. The DNA of the CDR3 is TGTGCCAGCAGCGTGGGGGGAACACCCCTCCACTTT. This sequence encodes CASSVGGTPLHF.

This rearrangement joins TRBV6-1 to TRBJ2-4; 7 nucleotides line up with TRBD1. In germline, CDR1 is MNHNS, CDR2 SASEGT. CDR3 length: 16 residues. Trimming at V came to 4 bases and at J to 2 bases, leaving 8 bases not matched to a gene. CDR3 sequence reads: CASSARDSSPKNIQYF. CDR3 coding DNA: TGTGCCAGCAGTGCCCGGGACAGCTCTCCCAAAAACATTCAGTACTTC.

This clone occurred many times. Other nucleotide sequences from this sample produce the same CDR3. V usage is TRBV15 and J usage is TRBJ1-1; tentative D call: TRBD1 (5 bases). The CDR3 is 14 residues long. V gave up 2 bases and J gave up 1 base, with 8 bases separating them. Germline CDR1 reads LNHNV; CDR2 reads YYDKDF (reference sequence). CDR3 nucleotide sequence: TGTGCCACCAGCAGAAGAACAGGGAACACTGAAGCTTTCTTT. Amino acid sequence: CATSRRTGNTEAFF.